Each of the 8 T cell receptor beta chains below was sequenced from the same sample in a study of T cells in localized non-small cell lung cancer. TCRdb's table, derived via immunoSEQ multiplex PCR, lists solely in-frame clones and lacks some. The sample lists about 800 clones; 35% were seen once. The source was normal lung tissue next to the tumor, collected before any cancer treatment. The receptor set was obtained from a male donor older than 55 with stage II squamous cell lung carcinoma.

The CDR3 sequence is CASSPLGRSNTGELFF. CDR3 nucleotides: TGCGCCAGCAGCCCACTTGGGCGGTCCAACACCGGGGAGCTGTTTTTT. The chain employs TRBV1 and TRBJ2-2. TRBV1 is a pseudogene segment. The CDR3 spans 16 residues.

This clone showed up just a few times. CDR3 nucleotide sequence: TGTGCCAGCAGCTCGGGCTTTAGCACAGATACGCAGTATTTT. Protein product: CASSSGFSTDTQYF. The chain joins TRBV11-3 to TRBJ2-3; D gene unclear. V shed 4 bases and J shed 0 bases, with 8 bases lying between them. The CDR3 length is 14 residues. The germline V gene has CDR1 SGHNT and CDR2 YENEEA.

V gene TRBV18 combines with J gene TRBJ2-5; 7 bases agree with TRBD1. The junction had 5 bases not matched to a gene; V was cut back by 2 bases and J by 5 bases. CDR1 and CDR2 (germline): KGHSH, LQKENI. This CDR3 has 14 amino acids. In nucleotides, the CDR3 is TGTGCCAGCTCACCAGACACAGGGGTGGAGACCCAGTACTTC. Amino acid sequence: CASSPDTGVETQYF.

The chain combines TRBV14 with TRBJ1-1; D may be TRBD1 (5 bases). This CDR3 is built from 14 residues. Looked up from germline, CDR1 is SGHDN and CDR2 is FVKESK. V was shortened by 1 base and J by 11 bases, with 17 bases between the two germline ends. The CDR3, as DNA: TGTGCCAGCAGCCAAGGATGGGGGTCGGGTAGGGCTTTCTTT. Amino acids: CASSQGWGSGRAFF.

This clone was seen just once. This chain joins TRBV14 and TRBJ2-3; D assignment may be TRBD1 or TRBD2 (7 bases each). Between the trimmed V and J ends, which lost 10 bases and 3 bases, there was a span of 14 bases. The germline V gene encodes CDR1 SGHDN and CDR2 FVKESK. This CDR3 spans 13 amino acids. The chain's CDR3 is CANRQGGTDTQYF. The CDR3, as DNA: TGTGCCAACAGGCAGGGGGGGACAGATACGCAGTATTTT.

The chain joins TRBV28 to TRBJ1-1; no definite D call. The CDR3 spans 17 residues. Per the germline V gene, CDR1 is MDHEN and CDR2 is SYDVKM. V lost 5 bases, J lost 0 bases, and 19 bases lay in between. In DNA, the CDR3 is TGTGCCAGCAGTACCACCCCTCCAGGCAGCTTGAACACTGAAGCTTTCTTT. This translates into CASSTTPPGSLNTEAFF.

This clone is judged medium-sized. V gene TRBV9 combines with J gene TRBJ1-2; D is unresolved. CDR1 is SGDLS, CDR2 YYNGEE, per germline. Trimming shortened V by 4 bases and J by 7 bases, and 17 bases separated the two germline ends. CDR3 length equals 14 residues. CDR3 residues: CASSPIGVSFGYTF. In DNA, the CDR3 is TGTGCCAGCAGCCCTATCGGGGTTTCTTTTGGCTACACCTTC.

The table lists this clone with a few counts. The rearrangement uses TRBV6-8 and TRBJ1-2; D is ambiguous. Per the germline V gene, CDR1 is MNHGY and CDR2 is SAAAGT. The ends were cut back, 6 bases at V and 0 bases at J, with 8 bases in the middle. The CDR3 has 13 residues. This CDR3 is CASSPTTNYGYTF. The CDR3 region has the DNA TGTGCCAGCAGCCCGACAACTAACTATGGCTACACCTTC.